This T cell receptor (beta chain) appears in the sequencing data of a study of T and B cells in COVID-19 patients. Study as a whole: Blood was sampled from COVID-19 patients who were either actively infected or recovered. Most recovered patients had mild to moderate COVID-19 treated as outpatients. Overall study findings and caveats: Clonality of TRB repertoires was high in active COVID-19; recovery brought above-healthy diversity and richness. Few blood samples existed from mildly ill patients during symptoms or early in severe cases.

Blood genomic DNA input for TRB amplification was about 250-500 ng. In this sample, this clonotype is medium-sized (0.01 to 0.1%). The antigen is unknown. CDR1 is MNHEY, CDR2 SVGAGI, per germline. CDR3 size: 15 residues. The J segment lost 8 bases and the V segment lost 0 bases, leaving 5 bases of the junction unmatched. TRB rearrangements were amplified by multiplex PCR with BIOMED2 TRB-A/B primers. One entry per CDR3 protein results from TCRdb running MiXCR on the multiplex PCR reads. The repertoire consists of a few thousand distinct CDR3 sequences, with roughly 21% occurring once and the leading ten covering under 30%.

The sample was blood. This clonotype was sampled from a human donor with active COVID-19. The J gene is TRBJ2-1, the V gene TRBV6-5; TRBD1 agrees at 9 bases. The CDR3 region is CASSYSGTGRDEQFF. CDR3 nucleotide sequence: TGTGCCAGCAGTTACTCCGGGACAGGGAGGGATGAGCAGTTCTTC.